These 21 T cell receptor beta chains were sequenced from one sample in a study of T cells after yellow fever vaccination. One entry per CDR3 protein results from TCRdb running MiXCR on the 5' RACE reads. The data contain 250,000 to 300,000 distinct CDR3 sequences, about 5.2% of them seen just once; the ten biggest clones take up less than 3.5%. This specimen consisted of CD4+ T cells sorted from PBMCs, obtained on the day of the yellow fever booster vaccination. The source is a man between 18 and 35 years old who received the YFV17D yellow fever vaccine.

At least ten counts were recorded for this clonotype. Here the CDR3 reads CAGTDLYEQYF. CDR3 in DNA: TGCGCCGGGACCGATCTTTACGAGCAGTACTTC. The chain carries TRBV29-1 and TRBJ2-7; tentatively, D is TRBD1 or TRBD2 (5 bases each). CDR1 is SQVTM and CDR2 is ANQGSEA in the germline V gene. This CDR3 has 11 residues.

The chain couples TRBV19 to TRBJ2-5; D gene unclear. Trimming pared 3 bases from V and 0 bases from J, leaving 8 bases between. The CDR3 spans 14 residues. Germline loops: CDR1 LNHDA, CDR2 SQIVND (reference sequence). The CDR3 DNA is TGTGCCAGTAGTATTGGAACCCACCAAGAGACCCAGTACTTC. This encodes CASSIGTHQETQYF.

This clonotype has more than one count but fewer than ten. This rearrangement joins TRBV18 to TRBJ1-2; D is undetermined. Trimming shortened V by 0 bases and J by 0 bases, and 11 bases separated the two germline ends. Germline loops: CDR1 KGHSH, CDR2 LQKENI. The CDR3 is 16 residues long. The CDR3 bases are TGTGCCAGCTCACCACCGTTGCCAGGAGCTAACTATGGCTACACCTTC. Encoded protein: CASSPPLPGANYGYTF.

This clonotype was detected ten times or more. The chain combines TRBV29-1 with TRBJ1-2, with D possibly matching TRBD1 (5 bases). V lost 6 bases, J lost 6 bases, and 14 bases lay in between. This CDR3 comprises 12 residues. Per germline, CDR1 SQVTM and CDR2 ANQGSEA. CDR3 sequence: CSVEGTLDGYTF. The DNA for the CDR3 is TGCAGCGTCGAGGGGACCTTGGATGGCTACACCTTC.

This clonotype was detected many times. The chain joins TRBV6-5 to TRBJ1-2; weak D call: TRBD1 (5 bases). The CDR3 has 13 amino acids. V was trimmed by 2 bases and J by 5 bases, leaving 9 bases between them. Germline lookup yields CDR1 MNHEY and CDR2 SVGAGI. The CDR3 sequence: CASSYAGSYGYTF. The CDR3 coding sequence is TGTGCCAGCAGTTACGCAGGGTCTTATGGCTACACCTTC.

This clonotype was seen a handful of times. The CDR3, as DNA: TGTGCCAGCAGCGTGGGTTGGACGGGCGGCTATGGCTACACCTTC. Its protein product is CASSVGWTGGYGYTF. This chain joins TRBV9 and TRBJ1-2; unclear D gene. V dropped 2 bases and J dropped 4 bases, with 15 bases sitting between them. The CDR3 is made up of 15 amino acids. The germline V gene encodes CDR1 SGDLS and CDR2 YYNGEE.

The V and J genes are TRBV19 and TRBJ1-5, with unresolved D. There are 18 residues in the CDR3. Germline V lookup: CDR1 LNHDA, CDR2 SQIVND (reference sequence). Trimming removed 3 bases from V and 5 bases from J, with 23 bases in between. CDR3 sequence reads: CASSIGLRFGKGDQPQHF. Written as DNA, the CDR3 is TGTGCCAGTAGTATCGGGCTGAGATTCGGGAAGGGAGATCAGCCCCAGCATTTT.

With regard to this clonotype: It may be a read error: a sequence one base away is much more abundant. The chain carries TRBV25-1 and TRBJ2-5, with 7 bases identical to TRBD2. CDR3 size: 13 residues. Germline assignment: CDR1 MGHDK and CDR2 SYGVNS. The junction had 6 bases not matched to a gene; V was cut back by 2 bases and J by 9 bases. In nucleotides, the CDR3 is TGTGCCAGCAGTGAACGGGGGGTGGAGTCCCAGTACTTC. It codes for CASSERGVESQYF.

This clonotype was detected many times. The chain combines TRBV4-3 with TRBJ2-1; D unresolved. Trimming removed 4 bases at V and 5 bases at J, with 9 bases between. Germline CDR1 and CDR2: LGHNA and YSLEER. The CDR3 has 13 amino acids. Here the CDR3 DNA reads TGCGCCAGCAGCCTGGGCAGGCACAATGAGCAGTTCTTC. Its translation: CASSLGRHNEQFF.

This clonotype came up a few times. The V and J genes are TRBV3-1 and TRBJ1-1; maybe TRBD1 (5 bases). The CDR3 sequence is 13 residues long. Germline assignment: CDR1 LGHDT and CDR2 YNNKEL (reference sequence). Trimming stripped 2 bases from V and 7 bases from J, with 11 bases between. In DNA form, the CDR3 reads TGTGCCAGCAGCCAACGTGCCGGGGGTGAAGCTTTCTTT. Translating it yields CASSQRAGGEAFF. The full variable domain, completed using reference TRBV3-1 and TRBJ1-1, is DTAVSQTPKYLVTQMGNDKSIKCEQNLGHDTMYWYKQDSKKFLKIMFSYNNKELIINETVPNRFSPKSPDKAHLNLHINSLELGDSAVYFCASSQRAGGEAFFGQGTRLTVV.

V is TRBV20-1 and J is TRBJ2-7; tentatively, D is TRBD2 (5 bases). Germline lookup yields CDR1 DFQATT and CDR2 SNEGSKA (reference sequence). The CDR3 totals 11 residues. V was clipped by 3 bases and J by 7 bases, with 10 bases between them. CDR3 nucleotides: TGCAGTGCTAGCCCATCGGGGGAGCAGTACGTC. Translated, it gives CSASPSGEQYV.

This clonotype turned up a few times. The genes are TRBV12-3 or TRBV12-4 and TRBJ1-1; no reliable D call. V was pared by 1 base and J by 2 bases, with 5 bases between. There are 13 residues in the CDR3. DNA for the CDR3: TGTGCCAGCAGTTTAGAGAGTAACACTGAAGCTTTCTTT. Encoded protein: CASSLESNTEAFF.

This clonotype was counted between two and nine times. This sequence joins TRBV20-1 and TRBJ1-3; D might be TRBD1 (6 bases). V dropped 6 bases and J dropped 0 bases, with 9 bases sitting between them. Germline-derived CDR1 and CDR2 are DFQATT and SNEGSKA (reference sequence). The CDR3 consists of 13 residues. CDR3 nucleotides: TGCAGTGCCCTGGACAGCTCTGGAAACACCATATATTTT. Its translation is CSALDSSGNTIYF.

The sample holds many counts of this clonotype. V gene TRBV27 combines with J gene TRBJ2-5; D is perhaps TRBD2 (5 bases). Trimming shortened V by 4 bases and J by 5 bases, and 8 bases separated the two germline ends. The CDR3 is made up of 12 amino acids. Germline loops: CDR1 MNHEY, CDR2 SMNVEV (reference sequence). This CDR3 is CASSYRGETQYF. In nucleotides, the CDR3 is TGTGCCAGCAGTTACCGAGGGGAGACCCAGTACTTC.

This sequence joins TRBV4-3 and TRBJ1-3, with D unclear. V was trimmed by 4 bases and J by 0 bases, leaving 16 bases between them. The CDR3 length is 17 residues. The germline CDR1 and CDR2 sequences are LGHNA and YSLEER. DNA for the CDR3: TGCGCCAGCAGCCCTGACGGCTTGCGGAGCTCTGGAAACACCATATATTTT. Its translation is CASSPDGLRSSGNTIYF.

This clonotype was observed a handful of times. J is TRBJ2-5 and V is TRBV28, with D unresolved. The ends were cut back, 11 bases at V and 5 bases at J, with 9 bases in the middle. The V gene's germline CDR1 is MDHEN and CDR2 SYDVKM. The CDR3 has 10 amino acids. In nucleotides, the CDR3 is TGTGCCGCAGCGTCGGAGACCCAGTACTTC. This encodes CAAASETQYF.

In this sample, this clonotype turned up a few times. Given a much more abundant clone one base away, this may be a read error. The DNA for the CDR3 is TGTGCCAGCAGCTTATTCCAAGAGACCCAGTACTTC. It translates to CASSLFQETQYF. The chain joins TRBV7-9 to TRBJ2-5; D gene ambiguous. Germline V gene lookup returns CDR1 SEHNR and CDR2 FQNEAQ (reference sequence). V gave up 2 bases and J gave up 1 base, with 2 bases separating them. CDR3 size: 12 residues.

V and J are TRBV30 and TRBJ1-6; no definite D call. This CDR3 region has 13 residues. The ends were cut back, 1 base at V and 8 bases at J, with 9 bases in the middle. Germline lookup yields CDR1 GTSNPN and CDR2 SVGIG (reference sequence). This chain's CDR3 is CAWSAVGDSPLHF. For the CDR3, the DNA is TGTGCCTGGAGTGCGGTCGGGGATTCACCCCTCCACTTT. Supplemented by reference TRBV30 and TRBJ1-6, the full variable domain reads SQTIHQWPATLVQPVGSPLSLECTVEGTSNPNLYWYRQAAGRGLQLLFYSVGIGQISSEVPQNLSASRPQDRQFILSSKKLLLSDSGFYLCAWSAVGDSPLHFGNGTRLTVT.

V gene TRBV10-1 combines with J gene TRBJ2-1, with 7 bases aligning to TRBD2. The germline V gene has CDR1 WNHNN and CDR2 SYGVQD (reference sequence). The V and J ends lost 0 bases and 0 bases, in that order; junction bases with no gene match: 5. The CDR3 covers 17 residues. CDR3 amino acids: CASSESRRGTSYNEQFF. CDR3 nucleotide sequence: TGCGCCAGCAGTGAGTCGAGGCGGGGGACCTCCTACAATGAGCAGTTCTTC.

This clonotype showed up many times. This sequence joins TRBV20-1 and TRBJ1-1; D might be TRBD1 (5 bases). The CDR3 has 13 residues. With 5 bases removed from V and 7 bases from J, the gap between germline ends came to 17 bases. In germline, CDR1 is DFQATT, CDR2 SNEGSKA (reference sequence). CDR3 coding DNA: TGCAGTGCTCGCACTCGGGGGGACGGTGAAGCTTTCTTT. Translating it yields CSARTRGDGEAFF.

The chain recombines TRBV4-3 with TRBJ1-2; weak D call: TRBD1 (5 bases). V lost 1 base and J 4 bases, leaving 16 bases between the germline ends. This CDR3 is built from 16 residues. CDR1 is LGHNA and CDR2 is YSLEER in the germline V gene. Here the CDR3 reads CASSQVGEGRSYGYTF. The CDR3 nucleotides read TGCGCCAGCAGCCAAGTCGGTGAGGGGAGAAGCTATGGCTACACCTTC.